The entry below gives a single T cell receptor beta chain sequence along with its context. Its antigen is unknown. Germline CDR1 reads MNHNY; CDR2 reads SVGAGI (reference sequence). V lost 7 bases, J lost 5 bases, and 11 bases lay in between. The CDR3 is 13 residues long. The data were taken from a study of T-cell memory formation after mild COVID-19. Looking at the study overall: Largely, TCR clusters stayed within a single donor.

TCRdb used MiXCR to reprocess the 5' RACE reads, holding one entry per CDR3 protein. Of about 560,000 distinct CDR3 sequences in the sample, under 20% were seen once. General study results and limits: Clones that contracted from day 15 to 85 had balanced CD4/CD8; later expanders were CD4+ biased.

Sequenced input: PBMCs or a T cell subset sorted from them (not recorded which). The receptor's source is an adult woman who had mild COVID-19 (a few samples of this study predate the infection). Cell type and time point are not known. This chain uses TRBV6-6 with TRBJ2-2, with unresolved D. CDR3 coding DNA: TGTGCCAGCAACAATAGAGTTACCGGGGAGCTGTTTTTT. Its protein product is CASNNRVTGELFF.